A selection of T cell receptor beta chains follows, all from one sample in a study of Ad26.COV2.S vaccination and SARS-CoV-2 variants. Assay: immunoSEQ multiplex PCR; the TCRdb copy retains only in-frame clones and omits some. The data hold some 420,000 clones, with around 87% observed a single time. This specimen was peripheral blood, taken in a trial of Ad26.COV2.S vaccine versus placebo. Every receptor here comes from a person between 18 and 60 years old who received the Ad26.COV2.S COVID-19 vaccine or a placebo. Each CDR3 is given with its conserved first and last residue. The order of the fields is J gene, D gene, V gene, clone size, CDR3 DNA, CDR3 protein. A D gene is named only where the DNA matches it firmly. Expanded clones get a size class; other rows say once, few or many, or leave the size out.

j_gene: TRBJ2-7; d_gene: TRBD2; v_gene: TRBV7-2; abundance: NA; CDR3nt: TGTGCCAGCAGTCTGACTAGCGGGGGGTCCTACGAGCAGTACTTC; CDR3aa: CASSLTSGGSYEQYF
j_gene: TRBJ1-1; d_gene: TRBD1; v_gene: TRBV7-9; abundance: NA; CDR3nt: TGTGCCAGCAGCTTAGCGCAGGGGGCGAAGAATTCGATGAACACTGAAGCTTTCTTT; CDR3aa: CASSLAQGAKNSMNTEAFF
j_gene: TRBJ2-5; d_gene: TRBD2; v_gene: TRBV2; abundance: NA; CDR3nt: TGTGCCAGCCAGCCGGGACTCGGGAGGGAGACCCAGTACTTC; CDR3aa: CASQPGLGRETQYF
j_gene: TRBJ2-5; d_gene: NA; v_gene: TRBV10-3; abundance: NA; CDR3nt: TGTGCCATCTCCAGGGGCGGCGAGACCCAGTACTTC; CDR3aa: CAISRGGETQYF
j_gene: TRBJ2-7; d_gene: NA; v_gene: TRBV11-2; abundance: NA; CDR3nt: TGTGCCAGCAGCTGGGAGGGACAGGAAACCTACGAGCAGTACTTC; CDR3aa: CASSWEGQETYEQYF
j_gene: TRBJ1-2; d_gene: NA; v_gene: TRBV6-5; abundance: NA; CDR3nt: TGTGCCAGCAGGCCTTGGGTAGAGGACTATGGCTACACCTTC; CDR3aa: CASRPWVEDYGYTF
j_gene: TRBJ2-2; d_gene: NA; v_gene: TRBV5-1; abundance: NA; CDR3nt: TGCGCCAGCAGCTTGGCCGAAGGATATAACACCGGGGAGCTGTTTTTT; CDR3aa: CASSLAEGYNTGELFF
j_gene: TRBJ1-1; d_gene: NA; v_gene: TRBV20-1; abundance: NA; CDR3nt: TGCAGTGCCTGGCTTAGGGCGGAAGCTTTCTTT; CDR3aa: CSAWLRAEAFF
j_gene: TRBJ1-4; d_gene: NA; v_gene: TRBV6-1; abundance: NA; CDR3nt: TGTGCCAGCAGTGACACGAGAGGGGGAAAACTGTTTTTT; CDR3aa: CASSDTRGGKLFF
j_gene: TRBJ1-2; d_gene: TRBD1; v_gene: TRBV6-5; abundance: NA; CDR3nt: TGTGCCAGCAGTTGGACAGGGGGCGGCTATGGCTACACCTTC; CDR3aa: CASSWTGGGYGYTF
j_gene: TRBJ2-3; d_gene: TRBD2; v_gene: TRBV7-3; abundance: NA; CDR3nt: TGTGCCAGCAGCTTAAATCCAGCGGGGGGCACAGATACGCAGTATTTT; CDR3aa: CASSLNPAGGTDTQYF
j_gene: TRBJ2-7; d_gene: TRBD1; v_gene: TRBV5-1; abundance: once; CDR3nt: TGCGCCAGCAGCCAGGCTATGTTCGGACAGGCAGTCTACGAGCAGTACTTC; CDR3aa: CASSQAMFGQAVYEQYF
j_gene: TRBJ2-3; d_gene: TRBD2; v_gene: TRBV6-5; abundance: NA; CDR3nt: TGTGCCAGCAGTTCTTTGGATAGCGGGGGCACAGATACGCAGTATTTT; CDR3aa: CASSSLDSGGTDTQYF
j_gene: TRBJ1-2; d_gene: TRBD1; v_gene: TRBV29-1; abundance: NA; CDR3nt: TGCAGCGTTGTGCAGGGGGCGAGGGAAGGCTACACCTTC; CDR3aa: CSVVQGAREGYTF
j_gene: TRBJ2-5; d_gene: NA; v_gene: TRBV12-3/TRBV12-4; abundance: NA; CDR3nt: TGTGCCAGCAGCGGGGGGCGAGAGACCCAGTACTTC; CDR3aa: CASSGGRETQYF
j_gene: TRBJ2-5; d_gene: NA; v_gene: TRBV5-4; abundance: NA; CDR3nt: TGTGCCAGCAGCTTGGTTTCGGTTCCAGAGACCCAGTACTTC; CDR3aa: CASSLVSVPETQYF
j_gene: TRBJ2-1; d_gene: NA; v_gene: TRBV13; abundance: once; CDR3nt: TGTGCCAGCAGCCAACCGGGGCTCTCGGGGATATACAATGAGCAGTTCTTC; CDR3aa: CASSQPGLSGIYNEQFF
j_gene: TRBJ1-5; d_gene: NA; v_gene: TRBV5-5; abundance: NA; CDR3nt: TGTGCCAGCAGCTTAGCCCAAGGGTTATTCAATCAGCCCCAGCATTTT; CDR3aa: CASSLAQGLFNQPQHF
j_gene: TRBJ2-2; d_gene: TRBD2; v_gene: TRBV9; abundance: NA; CDR3nt: TGTGCCAGCAGCGCCCCCAAGCGGGGGAACACCGGGGAGCTGTTTTTT; CDR3aa: CASSAPKRGNTGELFF
j_gene: TRBJ1-2; d_gene: NA; v_gene: TRBV9; abundance: NA; CDR3nt: TGTGCCAGCAGCTCCGCCGTGGGCTACACCTTC; CDR3aa: CASSSAVGYTF
j_gene: TRBJ1-4; d_gene: NA; v_gene: TRBV3-1/TRBV3-2; abundance: NA; CDR3nt: TGTGCCAGCAGCCAAACAGGGACTAATGAAAAACTGTTTTTT; CDR3aa: CASSQTGTNEKLFF
j_gene: TRBJ2-7; d_gene: TRBD1; v_gene: TRBV6-2/TRBV6-3; abundance: NA; CDR3nt: TGTGCCAGCAGTCTTGCCGGGACAGGGGGCGAGCAGTACTTC; CDR3aa: CASSLAGTGGEQYF
j_gene: TRBJ2-3; d_gene: NA; v_gene: TRBV24-1; abundance: NA; CDR3nt: TGTGCCACCAGCAACCGGGAAGACACAGATACGCAGTATTTT; CDR3aa: CATSNREDTDTQYF
j_gene: TRBJ1-1; d_gene: NA; v_gene: TRBV7-9; abundance: NA; CDR3nt: TGTGCCAGCAGCTTAGCCTATCAGGGTGGTGGGAAAACTGAAGCTTTCTTT; CDR3aa: CASSLAYQGGGKTEAFF
j_gene: TRBJ1-2; d_gene: NA; v_gene: TRBV7-3; abundance: NA; CDR3nt: TGTGCCAGCAGCTTAACCGAGGGGGGGCGAAGCTATGGCTACACCTTC; CDR3aa: CASSLTEGGRSYGYTF
j_gene: TRBJ1-2; d_gene: NA; v_gene: TRBV5-1; abundance: NA; CDR3nt: TGCGCCAGCAGCTTAACAGGGTCGCTTAACTATGGCTACACCTTC; CDR3aa: CASSLTGSLNYGYTF
j_gene: TRBJ1-5; d_gene: NA; v_gene: TRBV19; abundance: NA; CDR3nt: TGTGCCAGTAGTATAGTTCCAGTCAATCAGCCCCAGCATTTT; CDR3aa: CASSIVPVNQPQHF
j_gene: TRBJ1-2; d_gene: TRBD1; v_gene: TRBV19; abundance: NA; CDR3nt: TGTGCCACCGAGGGGGCGGACTATGGCTACACCTTC; CDR3aa: CATEGADYGYTF
j_gene: TRBJ2-3; d_gene: NA; v_gene: TRBV11-1; abundance: NA; CDR3nt: TGTGCCAGCCAACCGAGGGGGGTTGAAGATACGCAGTATTTT; CDR3aa: CASQPRGVEDTQYF